The 13 T cell receptor beta chains given below trace back to one sample, sequenced in a study of blood T cell repertoires in COVID-19. Produced via immunoSEQ multiplex PCR; TCRdb's table is partial and in-frame only. The sample includes approximately 440,000 clones, about nine tenths of them seen just once. What was sequenced was PBMCs or T cells enriched from blood (not recorded which). The source of these receptors is a young woman who had recovered from COVID-19.

This clone occurred once. Here the CDR3 reads CASSLATGTSGYNEQFF. Written as DNA, the CDR3 is TGTGCCAGCAGCTTAGCGACCGGGACTAGCGGCTACAATGAGCAGTTCTTC. This chain uses TRBV7-9 with TRBJ2-1; 11 bases align to TRBD2. The germline CDR1 and CDR2 sequences are SEHNR and FQNEAQ (reference sequence). This CDR3 has 17 residues. V was pared by 0 bases and J by 3 bases, with 4 bases of the junction left unmatched.

This sequence joins TRBV7-3 and TRBJ1-4; possibly TRBD1 for D (5 bases). Trimming removed 6 bases at V and 2 bases at J, with 10 bases between. The CDR3 has 14 residues. The germline V gene encodes CDR1 SGHTA and CDR2 FQGTGA. For the CDR3, the DNA is TGTGCCAGCAGAGAAGGGACTACTAATGAAAAACTGTTTTTT. Translated: CASREGTTNEKLFF.

The gene calls are TRBV5-8 and TRBJ2-3; 9 nucleotides line up with TRBD2. The germline gives CDR1 SGHTS, CDR2 YDEGEE. Trimming at V came to 0 bases and at J to 5 bases, leaving 10 bases not matched to a gene. The CDR3 is made up of 17 amino acids. CDR3 coding DNA: TGTGCCAGCAGCTTGGGCCGGCTAGCGGGGTGGGGAGATACGCAGTATTTT. Amino acids: CASSLGRLAGWGDTQYF.

The genes are TRBV30 and TRBJ2-3, with D possibly being TRBD1 (6 bases). CDR1 GTSNPN and CDR2 SVGIG come from the germline V gene (reference sequence). Trimming removed 1 base at V and 2 bases at J, with 10 bases between. The CDR3 is 14 residues long. This CDR3 reads CAWSGGPLTDTQYF. CDR3 sequence (DNA): TGTGCCTGGAGTGGGGGGCCACTCACAGATACGCAGTATTTT.

The table lists this clone with a count of one. The V call is TRBV12-3 or TRBV12-4, the J call TRBJ1-2, with 7 bases identical to TRBD1. The trim removed 7 bases at V and 8 bases at J, leaving 10 bases unmatched. The CDR3 is 13 residues long. This chain's CDR3 is CASKNRDSQGYTF. The CDR3 DNA sequence: TGTGCCAGCAAGAACCGGGACAGTCAGGGCTACACCTTC.

Notes on this clone: Other DNA sequences from this sample encode an identical CDR3 as well. The CDR3 DNA reads as TGCAGCGTACAGGGCATGAACACTGAAGCTTTCTTT. Its protein product is CSVQGMNTEAFF. This rearrangement joins TRBV29-1 to TRBJ1-1; D is perhaps TRBD1 (6 bases). Deletions cut 6 bases from V and 0 bases from J, with 8 bases between. CDR3 length: 12 residues. Germline CDR1 is SQVTM and CDR2 is ANQGSEA.

The chain combines TRBV12-5 with TRBJ1-1; D is unresolved. The germline V gene has CDR1 LGHNT and CDR2 FRNRAP. The CDR3 sequence is 13 residues long. Trimming shortened V by 1 base and J by 4 bases, and 7 bases separated the two germline ends. The CDR3 DNA is TGTGCTAGTGGTTTGGAGGAGACCACTGAAGCTTTCTTT. Translated, it gives CASGLEETTEAFF.

The chain uses TRBV7-2 and TRBJ2-5, with D perhaps TRBD2 (6 bases). Germline V lookup: CDR1 SGHTA, CDR2 FQGNSA. V was trimmed by 5 bases and J by 3 bases, leaving 16 bases between them. The CDR3 runs 15 residues. The CDR3 DNA reads TGTGCCAGCAGCCCCGTAGGACTAAGGGAAGAGACCCAGTACTTC. This gives the protein CASSPVGLREETQYF. Combining the CDR3 with reference TRBV7-2 and TRBJ2-5 gives the whole variable domain GAGVSQSPSNKVTEKGKDVELRCDPISGHTALYWYRQSLGQGLEFLIYFQGNSAPDKSGLPSDRFSAERTGGSVSTLTIQRTQQEDSAVYLCASSPVGLREETQYFGPGTRLLVL.

The V call is TRBV30, the J call TRBJ1-3; 7 positions match TRBD1. Germline V gives CDR1 GTSNPN, CDR2 SVGIG (reference sequence). Trimming at V came to 3 bases and at J to 2 bases, leaving 10 bases not matched to a gene. This CDR3 has 16 amino acids. The CDR3 region has the DNA TGTGCCTGGAGAAGGCGACAGGGAGCAACTGGAAACACCATATATTTT. Translating it yields CAWRRRQGATGNTIYF.

This sequence joins TRBV30 and TRBJ2-7; weak D call: TRBD1 (5 bases). Germline CDR1 GTSNPN, CDR2 SVGIG (reference sequence). This CDR3 contains 14 residues. The V end lost 2 bases, the J end lost 6 bases, and 17 bases lay between the germline ends. For the CDR3, the DNA is TGTGCCTGGAGTTGGCCAGGGTTACCTACCGAGCAGTACTTC. This sequence encodes CAWSWPGLPTEQYF.

The table lists this clone with a few counts. The same CDR3 also results from other DNA sequences found in this sample. The rearrangement links TRBV5-6 to TRBJ1-1; D gene ambiguous. Per the germline V gene, CDR1 is SGHDT and CDR2 is YYEEEE. The V and J ends lost 2 bases and 1 base respectively, with 6 bases between them. The CDR3 runs 13 residues. Here the CDR3 reads CASSLGGNTEAFF. The CDR3 DNA reads TGTGCCAGCAGCTTAGGAGGGAACACTGAAGCTTTCTTT.

The V call is TRBV5-8, the J call TRBJ2-3; 8 nucleotides align to TRBD2. Per the germline V gene, CDR1 is SGHTS and CDR2 is YDEGEE. The CDR3 runs 17 residues. The V and J ends lost 1 base and 5 bases, in that order; junction bases with no gene match: 12. The CDR3 here is CASSLRSGGGIGDTQYF. The CDR3 nucleotides read TGTGCCAGCAGCTTGCGATCAGGCGGGGGGATCGGAGATACGCAGTATTTT.

This clone was observed once. The chain employs TRBV6-4 and TRBJ2-1; 8 bases fit TRBD2. This CDR3 is built from 15 residues. CDR1 MRHNA and CDR2 SNTAGT come from the germline V gene. Trimming cost V 8 bases and J 0 bases; bases outside gene matches: 6. In DNA, the CDR3 is TGTGCCAGCGGTGCGGGGGGTAGCTCCTACAATGAGCAGTTCTTC. This translates into CASGAGGSSYNEQFF.